These T cell receptor beta chains were read from a single sample in a study of cytomegalovirus exposure and HLA in healthy donors. Some clones are missing from TCRdb's copy, which holds only in-frame ones; the method was immunoSEQ multiplex PCR. This table has around 100,000 clones, about 83% appearing once. The sample comprised PBMCs. These receptors were taken from a woman aged 18-35 years in good health and CMV-seropositive. The CDR3 runs from the conserved cysteine through the conserved F or W. Each record gives: V gene, D gene, J gene, clone size, CDR3 protein, CDR3 DNA. D genes are given only for firm matches. A row's size may be missing; if present it is once, few, many or a size class.

V: TRBV5-1
D: TRBD2
J: TRBJ2-2
size: .
CDR3: CASSVGTTPSVALGELFF
DNA: TGCGCCAGCAGCGTCGGGACTACCCCATCCGTGGCTTTGGGGGAGCTGTTTTTT

V: TRBV4-1
D: .
J: TRBJ1-1
size: .
CDR3: CASSHNRENTEAFF
DNA: TGCGCCAGCAGCCACAACAGGGAGAACACTGAAGCTTTCTTT

V: TRBV28
D: .
J: TRBJ1-1
size: .
CDR3: CATTETTTMNTEAFF
DNA: TGTGCCACCACAGAGACGACTACCATGAACACTGAAGCTTTCTTT

V: TRBV18
D: TRBD2
J: TRBJ2-3
size: .
CDR3: CASSPLAGYTDTQYF
DNA: TGTGCCAGCTCACCCCTAGCGGGGTATACAGATACGCAGTATTTT

V: TRBV7-6
D: .
J: TRBJ2-7
size: .
CDR3: CASSPTHGQTYEQYF
DNA: TGTGCCAGCAGCCCGACACATGGACAGACCTACGAGCAGTACTTC

V: TRBV18
D: TRBD1
J: TRBJ2-7
size: .
CDR3: CASSPLRDSNGYEQYF
DNA: TGTGCCAGCTCACCCCTACGGGACAGCAATGGCTACGAGCAGTACTTC

V: TRBV2
D: .
J: TRBJ1-3
size: .
CDR3: CASSELDFSGNTIYF
DNA: TGTGCCAGCAGTGAGCTGGACTTCTCTGGAAACACCATATATTTT

V: TRBV19
D: .
J: TRBJ1-1
size: .
CDR3: CASSIWGPLRNTEAFF
DNA: TGTGCCAGTAGTATATGGGGGCCACTTAGGAACACTGAAGCTTTCTTT

V: TRBV7-2
D: .
J: TRBJ2-1
size: .
CDR3: CASSLAFLGARNEQFF
DNA: TGTGCCAGCAGCTTAGCATTCCTGGGGGCTCGGAATGAGCAGTTCTTC

V: TRBV2
D: .
J: TRBJ2-7
size: .
CDR3: CASSGTAVTYEQYF
DNA: TGTGCCAGCAGTGGGACAGCCGTAACCTACGAGCAGTACTTC

V: TRBV19
D: TRBD2
J: TRBJ2-7
size: .
CDR3: CATQWTSGSYEQYF
DNA: TGTGCCACCCAGTGGACTAGCGGCTCCTACGAGCAGTACTTC

V: TRBV7-7
D: TRBD2
J: TRBJ2-3
size: .
CDR3: CASSPSSGLAGAVDTQYF
DNA: TGTGCTAGCAGCCCCTCTTCCGGGCTAGCGGGAGCGGTAGATACGCAGTATTTT

V: TRBV6-5
D: .
J: TRBJ2-7
size: .
CDR3: CASSTPRGATYEQYF
DNA: TGTGCCAGCAGTACACCCCGGGGGGCAACCTACGAGCAGTACTTC

V: TRBV4-1
D: TRBD2
J: TRBJ2-1
size: .
CDR3: CASSQGALAGDNEQFF
DNA: TGCGCCAGCAGCCAAGGGGCGCTAGCGGGAGACAATGAGCAGTTCTTC

V: TRBV25-1
D: .
J: TRBJ2-6
size: once
CDR3: CASSEGGSGANVLTF
DNA: TGTGCCAGCAGTGAAGGAGGGTCTGGGGCCAACGTCCTGACTTTC

V: TRBV5-3
D: .
J: TRBJ1-4
size: .
CDR3: CASSENYEKLFF
DNA: TGTGCCAGCAGCGAGAATTATGAAAAACTGTTTTTT

V: TRBV6-5
D: .
J: TRBJ2-5
size: .
CDR3: CASSEAHQETQYF
DNA: TGTGCCAGCAGTGAAGCGCACCAAGAGACCCAGTACTTC

V: TRBV11-2
D: TRBD1
J: TRBJ1-1
size: .
CDR3: CASSPIRGMNTEAFF
DNA: TGTGCCAGCAGTCCAATCAGGGGGATGAACACTGAAGCTTTCTTT

V: TRBV27
D: .
J: TRBJ1-5
size: once
CDR3: CASSLRGSNQPQHF
DNA: TGTGCCAGCAGTTTAAGGGGTTCCAATCAGCCCCAGCATTTT

V: TRBV5-1
D: .
J: TRBJ2-1
size: .
CDR3: CASVAPGYNEQFF
DNA: TGCGCCAGCGTCGCTCCGGGGTACAATGAGCAGTTCTTC

V: TRBV4-1
D: .
J: TRBJ1-4
size: few
CDR3: CASSQTEVGEKLFF
DNA: TGCGCCAGCAGCCAAACGGAGGTAGGGGAAAAACTGTTTTTT

V: TRBV5-6
D: TRBD2
J: TRBJ2-7
size: .
CDR3: CASSQTSGSSYEQYF
DNA: TGTGCCAGCAGCCAAACTAGCGGGAGCTCCTACGAGCAGTACTTC

V: TRBV6-5
D: .
J: TRBJ1-3
size: few
CDR3: CASSYSRTGNTIYF
DNA: TGTGCCAGCAGTTACTCCAGAACTGGAAACACCATATATTTT

V: TRBV5-1
D: TRBD1
J: TRBJ1-2
size: few
CDR3: CASSSGTGGYTF
DNA: TGCGCCAGCAGCTCGGGGACAGGGGGCTACACCTTC

V: TRBV10-2
D: .
J: TRBJ1-1
size: few
CDR3: CASTTVNTEAFF
DNA: TGCGCCAGCACTACGGTAAACACTGAAGCTTTCTTT

V: TRBV14
D: .
J: TRBJ1-1
size: once
CDR3: CASSQTRGTEAFF
DNA: TGTGCCAGCAGCCAAACCAGGGGCACTGAAGCTTTCTTT

V: TRBV30
D: TRBD1
J: TRBJ1-4
size: .
CDR3: CAWSPIGQGGSGEKLFF
DNA: TGTGCCTGGAGTCCGATCGGACAGGGTGGGAGTGGTGAAAAACTGTTTTTT